This TCR beta chain emerged from a study of cytomegalovirus exposure and HLA in healthy donors. CDR1 and CDR2 (germline): SGHTA, FQGNSA. Trimming cost V 1 base and J 5 bases, with 15 bases left between them. There are 16 residues in the CDR3. This clone was seen only once. With 60 Vbeta and 13 Jbeta primers, the PCR was carried out. Repertoires were generated with immunoSEQ multiplex PCR, while TCRdb's copy carries only in-frame clones and drops some. The sample holds some 150,000 clones, over 70% seen once. This TCR was sampled from a male donor in good health and CMV-seronegative. This chain connects TRBV7-2 to TRBJ2-1, with a tentative D call TRBD2 (6 bases). Specimen: PBMCs. The chain's CDR3 is CASSLVAGTHNNEQFF. As DNA, the CDR3 is TGTGCCAGCAGCTTAGTCGCCGGGACTCATAACAATGAGCAGTTCTTC.